Presented here are 9 T cell receptor beta chains from one specimen sequenced in a study of blood T cell repertoires in COVID-19. Data came from immunoSEQ multiplex PCR; TCRdb stores just in-frame clones and leaves some out. The repertoire holds around 300,000 clones, with more than 80% as singletons. Specimen: PBMCs or T cells enriched from blood (not recorded which). The receptors were sampled from a woman younger than 30 who had recovered from COVID-19.

The gene calls are TRBV5-1 and TRBJ1-1; 7 bases fit TRBD1. The CDR3 contains 15 residues. Unmatched junction bases numbered 8, after V lost 4 bases and J lost 2 bases. Germline CDR1 and CDR2: SGHRS and YFSETQ. CDR3 amino acids: CASSGYDRDNTEAFF. The CDR3 DNA sequence: TGCGCCAGCAGCGGTTACGACAGGGATAACACTGAAGCTTTCTTT.

CDR3 in DNA: TGTGCCAGCAGTTTAGGCGGCCGCTCCTACGAGCAGTACTTC. Protein sequence: CASSLGGRSYEQYF. This sequence joins TRBV28 and TRBJ2-7; D not certain. The germline gives CDR1 MDHEN, CDR2 SYDVKM. This CDR3 has 14 residues. Trimming pared 2 bases from V and 0 bases from J, leaving 8 bases between.

The V gene is TRBV6-5, the J gene TRBJ2-7, with 12 nucleotides matching TRBD2. This CDR3 spans 16 amino acids. Per the germline V gene, CDR1 is MNHEY and CDR2 is SVGAGI. Unmatched junction bases numbered 3, after V lost 0 bases and J lost 3 bases. CDR3 sequence: CASSYSTTSGGYEQYF. The CDR3 coding sequence is TGTGCCAGCAGTTACTCGACGACTAGCGGGGGCTACGAGCAGTACTTC.

A single count supports this clone. The chain couples TRBV9 to TRBJ1-1; TRBD1 agrees at 7 bases. Per the germline V gene, CDR1 is SGDLS and CDR2 is YYNGEE. Losses at the gene ends were 4 bases for V and 1 base for J; bases not matched to a gene: 7. CDR3 length: 15 residues. The chain's CDR3 is CASSTRQGQNTEAFF. The CDR3 DNA reads as TGTGCCAGCAGCACCCGACAGGGACAGAACACTGAAGCTTTCTTT. Based on the CDR3 plus reference TRBV9 and TRBJ1-1, the full variable domain is DSGVTQTPKHLITATGQRVTLRCSPRSGDLSVYWYQQSLDQGLQFLIQYYNGEERAKGNILERFSAQQFPDLHSELNLSSLELGDSALYFCASSTRQGQNTEAFFGQGTRLTVV.

The genes are TRBV7-9 and TRBJ1-5; possibly TRBD1 for D (5 bases). This CDR3 comprises 12 residues. V lost 5 bases and J lost 5, with 7 bases in between. Germline V lookup: CDR1 SEHNR, CDR2 FQNEAQ (reference sequence). CDR3 residues: CASSRRDQPQHF. For the CDR3, the DNA is TGTGCCAGCAGCCGCAGGGATCAGCCCCAGCATTTT.

This chain joins TRBV28 and TRBJ2-7, with D tentatively TRBD2 (6 bases). The CDR3 is 15 residues long. CDR1 and CDR2 from the germline V gene are MDHEN and SYDVKM. With 7 bases removed from V and 6 bases from J, the gap between germline ends came to 22 bases. This chain's CDR3 is CASNRPGGVGFEQYF. Here the CDR3 DNA reads TGTGCCAGCAATCGGCCCGGCGGGGTCGGGTTCGAGCAGTACTTC.

The chain has TRBV15 and TRBJ1-6; weak D call: TRBD1 (6 bases). The CDR3 extends over 13 amino acids. Between the trimmed V and J ends, which lost 8 bases and 7 bases, there was a span of 12 bases. Germline V gene sequence: CDR1 LNHNV, CDR2 YYDKDF (reference sequence). The DNA of the CDR3 is TGTGCCACCTTGGACAGCATCAATTCACCCCTCCACTTT. Protein product: CATLDSINSPLHF.

Only one count was recorded for this clone. This chain joins TRBV6-5 and TRBJ1-4; 9 nucleotides line up with TRBD1. J was trimmed by 7 bases and V by 6 bases; bases with no gene match: 9. The CDR3 runs to 15 residues. Per germline, CDR1 MNHEY and CDR2 SVGAGI. This chain's CDR3 is CASSPQGAGSEKLFF. The DNA of the CDR3 is TGTGCCAGCAGCCCACAGGGGGCCGGGAGTGAAAAACTGTTTTTT.

The chain carries TRBV7-8 and TRBJ1-2; 7 nucleotides align to TRBD1. With 3 bases clipped from V and 5 bases from J, the junction kept 6 bases outside the gene matches. The length of the CDR3 is 14 residues. The germline V gene has CDR1 SGHVS and CDR2 FQNEAQ. The CDR3: CASSFGQDQYGYTF. The CDR3 DNA is TGTGCCAGCAGCTTTGGACAGGATCAGTATGGCTACACCTTC.